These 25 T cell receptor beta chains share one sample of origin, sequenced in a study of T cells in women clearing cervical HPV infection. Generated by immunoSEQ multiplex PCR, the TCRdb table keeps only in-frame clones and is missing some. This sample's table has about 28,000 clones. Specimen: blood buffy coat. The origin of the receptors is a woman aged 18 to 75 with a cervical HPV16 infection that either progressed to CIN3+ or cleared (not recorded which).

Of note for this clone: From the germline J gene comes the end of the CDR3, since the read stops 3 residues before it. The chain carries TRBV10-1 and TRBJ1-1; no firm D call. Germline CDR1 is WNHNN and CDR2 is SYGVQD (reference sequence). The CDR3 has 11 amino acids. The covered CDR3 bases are TGCGCCAGCATGATGGGCCCAGAA. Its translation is CASMMGPE. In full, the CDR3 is CASMMGPEAFF.

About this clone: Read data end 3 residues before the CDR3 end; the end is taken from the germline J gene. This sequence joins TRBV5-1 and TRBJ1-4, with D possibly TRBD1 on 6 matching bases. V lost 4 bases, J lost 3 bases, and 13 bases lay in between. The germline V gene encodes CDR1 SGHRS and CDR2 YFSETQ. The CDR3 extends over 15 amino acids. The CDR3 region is CASSLQGVPNEKLFF. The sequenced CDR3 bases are TGCGCCAGCAGCCTACAGGGTGTGCCTAATGAAAAA.

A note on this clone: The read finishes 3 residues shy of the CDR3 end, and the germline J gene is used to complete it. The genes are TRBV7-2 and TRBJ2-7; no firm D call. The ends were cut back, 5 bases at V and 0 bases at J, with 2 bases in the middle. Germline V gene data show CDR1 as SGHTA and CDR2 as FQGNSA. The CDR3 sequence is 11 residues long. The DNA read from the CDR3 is TGTGCCAGCAGCCACTCCTACGAG. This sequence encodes CASSHSYE. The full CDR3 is CASSHSYEQYF. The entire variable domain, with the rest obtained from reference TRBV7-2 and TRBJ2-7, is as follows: GAGVSQSPSNKVTEKGKDVELRCDPISGHTALYWYRQSLGQGLEFLIYFQGNSAPDKSGLPSDRFSAERTGGSVSTLTIQRTQQEDSAVYLCASSHSYEQYFGPGTRLTVT.

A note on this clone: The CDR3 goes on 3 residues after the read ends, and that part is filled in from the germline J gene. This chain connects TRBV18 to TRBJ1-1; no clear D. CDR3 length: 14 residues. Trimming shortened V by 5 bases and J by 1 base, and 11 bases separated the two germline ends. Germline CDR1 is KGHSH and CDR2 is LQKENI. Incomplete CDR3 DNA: TGTGCCAGCTCATCGGGTCGGGGGAACACTGAA. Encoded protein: CASSSGRGNTE. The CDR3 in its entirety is CASSSGRGNTEAFF.

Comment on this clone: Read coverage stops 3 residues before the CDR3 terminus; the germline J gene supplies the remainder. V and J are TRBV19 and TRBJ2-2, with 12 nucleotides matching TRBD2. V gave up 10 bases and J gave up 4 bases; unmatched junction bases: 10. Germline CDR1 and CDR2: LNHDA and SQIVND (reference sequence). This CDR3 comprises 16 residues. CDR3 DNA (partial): TGTGCCACCCAATGGACTAGCGGGGAGGGCACCGGGGAG. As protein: CATQWTSGEGTGE. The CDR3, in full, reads CATQWTSGEGTGELFF.

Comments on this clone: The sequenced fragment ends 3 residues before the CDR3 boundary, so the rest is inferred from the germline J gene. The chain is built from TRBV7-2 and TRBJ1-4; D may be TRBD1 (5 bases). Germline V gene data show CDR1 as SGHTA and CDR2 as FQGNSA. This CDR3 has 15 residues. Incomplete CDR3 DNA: TGTGCCAGCAGTCCAGGGAACCTTTATAATTCACCA. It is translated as CASSPGNLYNSP. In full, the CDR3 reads CASSPGNLYNSPLFF.

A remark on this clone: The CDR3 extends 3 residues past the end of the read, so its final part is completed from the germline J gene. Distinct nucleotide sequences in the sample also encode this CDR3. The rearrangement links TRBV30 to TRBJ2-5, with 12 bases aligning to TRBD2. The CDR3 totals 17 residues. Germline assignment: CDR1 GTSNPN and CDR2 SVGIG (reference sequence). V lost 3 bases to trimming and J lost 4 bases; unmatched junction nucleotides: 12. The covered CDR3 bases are TGTGCCTGGAGCGCCGCTAGCGGGAGGGCCTACGTAGAGACC. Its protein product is CAWSAASGRAYVET. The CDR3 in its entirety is CAWSAASGRAYVETQYF.

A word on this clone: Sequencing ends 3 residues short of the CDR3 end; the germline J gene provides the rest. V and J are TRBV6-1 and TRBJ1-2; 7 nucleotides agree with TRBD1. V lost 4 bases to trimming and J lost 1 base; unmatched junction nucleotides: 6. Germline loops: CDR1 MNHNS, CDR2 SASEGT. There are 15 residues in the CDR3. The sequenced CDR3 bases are TGTGCCAGCAGTGTAAAAACAGGGGTTAACTATGGC. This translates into CASSVKTGVNYG. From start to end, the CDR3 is CASSVKTGVNYGYTF.

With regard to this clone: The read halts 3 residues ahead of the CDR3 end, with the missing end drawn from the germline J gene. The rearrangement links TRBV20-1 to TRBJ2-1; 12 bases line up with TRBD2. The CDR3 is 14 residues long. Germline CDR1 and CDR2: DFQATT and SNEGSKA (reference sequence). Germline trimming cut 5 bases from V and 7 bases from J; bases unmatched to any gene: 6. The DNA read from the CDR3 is TGCAGTGCTCAGACTAGCGGGAGTTCGAATGAG. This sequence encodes CSAQTSGSSNE. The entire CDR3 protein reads CSAQTSGSSNEQFF.

This CDR3 reads CSAGRGMFDEQFF. CDR3 bases read: TGCAGTGCTGGCAGGGGAATGTTCGATGAG. The chain carries TRBV20-1 and TRBJ2-1; D might be TRBD1 (6 bases). The read ends 3 residues shy of where the CDR3 ends; the end is completed using the germline J gene. The CDR3 consists of 13 residues. The germline gives CDR1 DFQATT, CDR2 SNEGSKA (reference sequence). V lost 5 bases and J lost 8, with 16 bases in between.

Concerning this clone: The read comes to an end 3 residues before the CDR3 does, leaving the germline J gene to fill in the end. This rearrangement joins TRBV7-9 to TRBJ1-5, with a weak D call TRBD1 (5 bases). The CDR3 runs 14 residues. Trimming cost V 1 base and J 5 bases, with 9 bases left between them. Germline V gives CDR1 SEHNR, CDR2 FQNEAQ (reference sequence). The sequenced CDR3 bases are TGTGCCAGCAGCTTAGGTAGAGGGGATCAGCCC. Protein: CASSLGRGDQP. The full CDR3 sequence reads CASSLGRGDQPQHF.

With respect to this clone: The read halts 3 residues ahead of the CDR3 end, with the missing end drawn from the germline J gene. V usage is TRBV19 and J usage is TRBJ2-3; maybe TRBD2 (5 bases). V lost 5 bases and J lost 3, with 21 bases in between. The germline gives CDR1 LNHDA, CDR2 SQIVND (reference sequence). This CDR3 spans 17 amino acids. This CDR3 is CASSRAAGEGSTDTQYF. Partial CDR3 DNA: TGTGCCAGTAGTCGCGCCGCCGGGGAAGGTAGTACAGATACG. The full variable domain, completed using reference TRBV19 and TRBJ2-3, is DGGITQSPKYLFRKEGQNVTLSCEQNLNHDAMYWYRQDPGQGLRLIYYSQIVNDFQKGDIAEGYSVSREKKESFPLTVTSAQKNPTAFYLCASSRAAGEGSTDTQYFGPGTRLTVL.

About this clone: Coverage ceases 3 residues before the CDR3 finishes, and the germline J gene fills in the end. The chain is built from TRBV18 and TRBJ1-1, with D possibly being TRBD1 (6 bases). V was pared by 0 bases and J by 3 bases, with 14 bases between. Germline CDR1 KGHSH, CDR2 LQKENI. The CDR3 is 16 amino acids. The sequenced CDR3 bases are TGTGCCAGCTCACCACCGAGGGGGGGGAGGGACACTGAA. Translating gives CASSPPRGGRDTE. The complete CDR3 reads CASSPPRGGRDTEAFF.

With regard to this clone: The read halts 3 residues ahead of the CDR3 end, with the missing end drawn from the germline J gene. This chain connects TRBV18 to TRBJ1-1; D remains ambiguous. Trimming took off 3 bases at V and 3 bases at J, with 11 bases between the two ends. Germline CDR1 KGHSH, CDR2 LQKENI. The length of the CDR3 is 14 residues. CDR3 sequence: CASSPGVKDTEAFF. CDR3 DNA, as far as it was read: TGTGCCAGCTCACCCGGGGTTAAAGACACTGAA.

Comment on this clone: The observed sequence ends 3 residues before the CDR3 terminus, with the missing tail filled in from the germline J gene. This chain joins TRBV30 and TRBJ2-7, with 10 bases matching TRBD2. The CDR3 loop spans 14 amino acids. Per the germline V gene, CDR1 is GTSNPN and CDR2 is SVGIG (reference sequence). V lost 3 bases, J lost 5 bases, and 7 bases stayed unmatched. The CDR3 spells CAWRSSGSFHEQYF. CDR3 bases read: TGTGCCTGGAGGTCTAGCGGGAGCTTCCACGAG.

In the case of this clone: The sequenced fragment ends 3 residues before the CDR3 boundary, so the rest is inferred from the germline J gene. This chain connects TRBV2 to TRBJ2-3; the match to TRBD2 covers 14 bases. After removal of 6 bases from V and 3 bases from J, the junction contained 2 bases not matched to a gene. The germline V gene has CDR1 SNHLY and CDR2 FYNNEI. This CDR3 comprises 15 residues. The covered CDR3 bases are TGTGCCAGCAGCCGACTAGCGGGGGGGACAGATACG. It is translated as CASSRLAGGTDT. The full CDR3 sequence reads CASSRLAGGTDTQYF. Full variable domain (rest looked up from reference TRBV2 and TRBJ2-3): EPEVTQTPSHQVTQMGQEVILRCVPISNHLYFYWYRQILGQKVEFLVSFYNNEISEKSEIFDDQFSVERPDGSNFTLKIRSTKLEDSAMYFCASSRLAGGTDTQYFGPGTRLTVL.

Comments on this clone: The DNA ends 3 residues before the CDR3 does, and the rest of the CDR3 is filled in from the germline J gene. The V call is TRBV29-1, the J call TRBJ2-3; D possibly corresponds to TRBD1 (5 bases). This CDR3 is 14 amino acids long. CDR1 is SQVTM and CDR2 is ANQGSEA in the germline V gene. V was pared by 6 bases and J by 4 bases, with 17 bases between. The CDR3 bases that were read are TGCAGCGTCGACCAGGGCTTCAGGGCAGATACG. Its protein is CSVDQGFRADT. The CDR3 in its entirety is CSVDQGFRADTQYF.

Incomplete CDR3 DNA: TGCAGTGCTCCTTCTAGCAGGGGAAATGAG. This sequence encodes CSAPSSRGNE. The full-length CDR3 reads as CSAPSSRGNEQFF. This chain uses TRBV20-1 with TRBJ2-1; weak D call: TRBD1 (6 bases). The read comes to an end 3 residues before the CDR3 does, leaving the germline J gene to fill in the end. In germline, CDR1 is DFQATT, CDR2 SNEGSKA (reference sequence). V lost 5 bases, J lost 7 bases, and 15 bases lay in between. The CDR3 covers 13 residues.

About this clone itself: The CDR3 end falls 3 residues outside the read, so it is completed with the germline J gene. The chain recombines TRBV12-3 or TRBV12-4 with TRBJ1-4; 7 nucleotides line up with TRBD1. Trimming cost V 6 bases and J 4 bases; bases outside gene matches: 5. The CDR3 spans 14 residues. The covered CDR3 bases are TGTGCCAGCAGGCCGGGACAGATTAATGAAAAA. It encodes CASRPGQINEK. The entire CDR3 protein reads CASRPGQINEKLFF.

CDR3 DNA, as far as it was read: TGTGCCAGTAGTAAGGGGGCGGCAGGTGAAAAA. Its protein product is CASSKGAAGEK. In full, the CDR3 reads CASSKGAAGEKLFF. This chain connects TRBV19 to TRBJ1-4, with 7 nucleotides matching TRBD1. The sequence runs out 3 residues before the end of the CDR3; the remainder is reconstructed from the germline J gene. Trimming took 4 bases from V and 7 from J; bases not matched to a gene: 6. The germline CDR1 and CDR2 sequences are LNHDA and SQIVND (reference sequence). The CDR3 has 14 amino acids.

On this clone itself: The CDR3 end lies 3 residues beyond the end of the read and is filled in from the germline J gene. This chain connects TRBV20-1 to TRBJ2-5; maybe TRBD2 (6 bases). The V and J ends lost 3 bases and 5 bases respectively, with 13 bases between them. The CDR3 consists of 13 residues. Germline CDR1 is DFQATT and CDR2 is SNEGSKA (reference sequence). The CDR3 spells CSASFGGRETQYF. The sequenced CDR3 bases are TGCAGTGCTAGTTTTGGGGGGAGGGAGACC.

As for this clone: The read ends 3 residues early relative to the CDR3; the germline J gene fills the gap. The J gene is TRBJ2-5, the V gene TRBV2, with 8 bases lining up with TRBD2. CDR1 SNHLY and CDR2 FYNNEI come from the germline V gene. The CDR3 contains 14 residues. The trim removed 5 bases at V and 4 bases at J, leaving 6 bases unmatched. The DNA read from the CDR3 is TGTGCCAGCAGTAGGGAGCGGGGGCGAGAGACC. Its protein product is CASSRERGRET. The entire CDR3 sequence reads CASSRERGRETQYF. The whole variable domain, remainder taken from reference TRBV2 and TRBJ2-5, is EPEVTQTPSHQVTQMGQEVILRCVPISNHLYFYWYRQILGQKVEFLVSFYNNEISEKSEIFDDQFSVERPDGSNFTLKIRSTKLEDSAMYFCASSRERGRETQYFGPGTRLLVL.

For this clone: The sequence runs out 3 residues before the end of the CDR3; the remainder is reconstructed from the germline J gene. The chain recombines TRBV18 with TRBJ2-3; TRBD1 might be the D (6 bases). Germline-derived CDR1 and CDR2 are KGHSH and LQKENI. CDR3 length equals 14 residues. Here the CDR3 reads CASSPRTVQETQYF. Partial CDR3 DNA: TGTGCCAGCTCACCAAGGACAGTTCAAGAGACG.

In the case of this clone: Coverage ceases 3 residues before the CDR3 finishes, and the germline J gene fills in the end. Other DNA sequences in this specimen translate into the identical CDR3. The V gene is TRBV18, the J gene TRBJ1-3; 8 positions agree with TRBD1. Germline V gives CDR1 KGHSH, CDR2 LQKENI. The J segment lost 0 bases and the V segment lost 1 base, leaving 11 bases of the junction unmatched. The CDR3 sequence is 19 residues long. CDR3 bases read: TGTGCCAGCTCACCACGGAGTTGGGCAGGGGGCAGCTCTGGAAACACC. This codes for CASSPRSWAGGSSGNT. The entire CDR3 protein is CASSPRSWAGGSSGNTIYF.

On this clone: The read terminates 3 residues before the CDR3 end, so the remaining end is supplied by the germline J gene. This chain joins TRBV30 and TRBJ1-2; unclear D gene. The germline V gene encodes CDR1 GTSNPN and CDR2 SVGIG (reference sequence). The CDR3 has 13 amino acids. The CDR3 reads CAWDRLAGDDYTF. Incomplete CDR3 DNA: TGTGCCTGGGATAGACTAGCGGGAGACGAC. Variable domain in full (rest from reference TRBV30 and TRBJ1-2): SQTIHQWPATLVQPVGSPLSLECTVEGTSNPNLYWYRQAAGRGLQLLFYSVGIGQISSEVPQNLSASRPQDRQFILSSKKLLLSDSGFYLCAWDRLAGDDYTFGSGTRLTVV.